One sample yielded the 6 T cell receptor beta chains listed below, sequenced in a study of cytomegalovirus exposure and HLA in healthy donors. Primers included in the PCR were 60 Vbeta and 13 Jbeta primers. The repertoire was sequenced with immunoSEQ multiplex PCR; TCRdb's copy has only in-frame clones and lacks some. The sample consists of approximately 140,000 clones, 80% of them appearing once. The material sequenced was PBMCs. The receptors were sampled from a man under 40 in good health and CMV-seronegative.

Only one count was recorded for this clone. This chain links TRBV5-1 with TRBJ2-1; D might be TRBD1 (6 bases). The CDR3 length is 14 residues. With 4 bases removed from V and 3 bases from J, the gap between germline ends came to 11 bases. Germline assignment: CDR1 SGHRS and CDR2 YFSETQ. CDR3 coding DNA: TGCGCCAGCAGCCCGGGGACATACTACAATGAGCAGTTCTTC. Translated, it gives CASSPGTYYNEQFF.

This chain connects TRBV7-9 to TRBJ1-1, with 8 bases matching TRBD1. The V segment lost 0 bases and the J segment 4 bases; nucleotides outside the gene matches: 1. The germline V gene encodes CDR1 SEHNR and CDR2 FQNEAQ (reference sequence). The CDR3 is 14 amino acids. CDR3 loop: CASSLATGATEAFF. DNA for the CDR3: TGTGCCAGCAGCTTAGCGACAGGGGCCACTGAAGCTTTCTTT.

The gene calls are TRBV9 and TRBJ2-1, with 9 bases aligning to TRBD1. Looked up from germline, CDR1 is SGDLS and CDR2 is YYNGEE. Unmatched junction bases numbered 9, after V lost 3 bases and J lost 8 bases. This CDR3 has 15 amino acids. The CDR3 sequence is CASSATGTGIDEQFF. The CDR3 bases are TGTGCCAGCAGCGCCACCGGGACAGGGATCGATGAGCAGTTCTTC.

V and J are TRBV5-1 and TRBJ2-1, with 9 bases that match TRBD2. The CDR3 is 17 amino acids. V gave up 2 bases and J gave up 9 bases; unmatched junction bases: 15. Germline lookup yields CDR1 SGHRS and CDR2 YFSETQ. CDR3 bases: TGCGCCAGCAGCTTCCTCCCGGGGAGCGGGGGGCTGGGTGAGCAGTTCTTC. Residues: CASSFLPGSGGLGEQFF.

The V and J genes are TRBV5-1 and TRBJ1-2, with 8 bases fitting TRBD1. The V segment lost 5 bases and the J segment 3 bases; nucleotides outside the gene matches: 3. The CDR3 has 13 amino acids. Germline CDR1 and CDR2: SGHRS and YFSETQ. CDR3 DNA sequence: TGCGCCAGCAGAGCACAGGGGGACTATGGCTACACCTTC. This gives the protein CASRAQGDYGYTF. The whole variable domain, remainder taken from reference TRBV5-1 and TRBJ1-2, is KAGVTQTPRYLIKTRGQQVTLSCSPISGHRSVSWYQQTPGQGLQFLFEYFSETQRNKGNFPGRFSGRQFSNSRSEMNVSTLELGDSALYLCASRAQGDYGYTFGSGTRLTVV.

V and J are TRBV28 and TRBJ1-1; 8 bases are shared with TRBD1. Germline V gene lookup returns CDR1 MDHEN and CDR2 SYDVKM. The J segment lost 6 bases and the V segment lost 5 bases, leaving 8 bases of the junction unmatched. The CDR3 totals 14 residues. The CDR3 reads CASSVGQGLAEAFF. DNA of the CDR3: TGTGCCAGCAGTGTTGGACAGGGTCTGGCTGAAGCTTTCTTT.